One sample yielded the 32 T cell receptor beta chains listed below, sequenced in a study of T cell responses to AZD1222 COVID-19 vaccine. Assay used: immunoSEQ multiplex PCR; TCRdb lists only in-frame clones, some missing. The sample holds nearly 110,000 clones; about 90% are singletons and the top ten take approximately 9.3%. Sequencing was performed on peripheral blood, taken 28 days after the second AZD1222 dose. The receptors were gathered from an adult who received the AZD1222 COVID-19 vaccine.

This chain joins TRBV18 and TRBJ2-7; TRBD1 aligns across 8 bases. V was clipped by 8 bases and J by 2 bases; unmatched bases: 5. The germline CDR1 and CDR2 sequences are KGHSH and LQKENI. This CDR3 is 13 amino acids long. CDR3 protein: CASQGQGAYEQYF. CDR3 bases: TGTGCCAGCCAAGGACAGGGAGCCTACGAGCAGTACTTC.

This clone was recorded a few times. The chain combines TRBV5-1 with TRBJ1-1; D unclear. Trimming left V 0 bases short and J 0 bases short, with 12 bases between. The CDR3 length is 16 residues. Germline values: CDR1 SGHRS, CDR2 YFSETQ. The CDR3 region is CASSLVGTAMNTEAFF. The CDR3 coding sequence is TGCGCCAGCAGCTTGGTTGGAACCGCCATGAACACTGAAGCTTTCTTT. Complete variable domain (other parts from reference TRBV5-1 and TRBJ1-1): KAGVTQTPRYLIKTRGQQVTLSCSPISGHRSVSWYQQTPGQGLQFLFEYFSETQRNKGNFPGRFSGRQFSNSRSEMNVSTLELGDSALYLCASSLVGTAMNTEAFFGQGTRLTVV.

The chain links TRBV5-1 to TRBJ2-1, with 14 bases aligning to TRBD2. The junction had 7 bases not matched to a gene; V was cut back by 4 bases and J by 10 bases. Germline CDR1 and CDR2: SGHRS and YFSETQ. The CDR3 is 15 residues long. The CDR3 DNA reads as TGCGCCAGCAGCCTGACTAGCGGGGGGGCAGAGGAGCAGTTCTTC. Translation gives CASSLTSGGAEEQFF.

The chain couples TRBV7-3 to TRBJ2-3, with D tentatively TRBD2 (5 bases). Germline V CDR1 and CDR2: SGHTA, FQGTGA. Trimming stripped 5 bases from V and 5 bases from J, with 17 bases between. The CDR3 covers 15 residues. The CDR3: CASSPTVVAGDTQYF. The CDR3, as DNA: TGTGCCAGCAGCCCCACCGTAGTCGCGGGAGATACGCAGTATTTT.

The chain has TRBV9 and TRBJ2-1, with 11 bases aligning to TRBD2. Trimming took 3 bases from V and 4 from J; bases not matched to a gene: 6. From germline, CDR1 is SGDLS and CDR2 YYNGEE. This CDR3 has 16 amino acids. The CDR3 DNA follows: TGTGCCAGCAGCGGACCGACTAGCGGGATGTACAATGAGCAGTTCTTC. It encodes CASSGPTSGMYNEQFF. The variable domain in full, with the rest retrieved from reference TRBV9 and TRBJ2-1, is DSGVTQTPKHLITATGQRVTLRCSPRSGDLSVYWYQQSLDQGLQFLIQYYNGEERAKGNILERFSAQQFPDLHSELNLSSLELGDSALYFCASSGPTSGMYNEQFFGPGTRLTVL.

V gene TRBV19 combines with J gene TRBJ1-6; 7 bases are a match to TRBD1. The CDR3 spans 15 residues. V lost 6 bases and J lost 10; bases outside the gene matches: 12. Germline lookup yields CDR1 LNHDA and CDR2 SQIVND (reference sequence). CDR3 residues: CASSRQGGGRSPLHF. DNA for the CDR3: TGTGCCAGTAGCCGACAGGGAGGCGGTCGCTCACCCCTCCACTTT.

The chain combines TRBV3-1 (or the pseudogene TRBV3-2) with TRBJ1-2; D is uncertain. The length of the CDR3 is 13 residues. The germline CDR1 and CDR2 sequences are LGHDT and YNNKEL (reference sequence). V lost 0 bases, J lost 7 bases, and 9 bases lay in between. DNA for the CDR3: TGTGCCAGCAGCCAAGATGTACAGACTGGCTACACCTTC. Translation gives CASSQDVQTGYTF.

The V and J genes are TRBV6-1 and TRBJ2-1; no clear D. Germline V gene lookup returns CDR1 MNHNS and CDR2 SASEGT. Between the trimmed V and J ends, which lost 0 bases and 2 bases, there was a span of 8 bases. This CDR3 spans 15 amino acids. The CDR3: CASSEAFITYNEQFF. The CDR3 nucleotides read TGTGCCAGCAGTGAAGCGTTCATAACCTACAATGAGCAGTTCTTC.

This chain uses TRBV6-4 with TRBJ2-2; maybe TRBD2 (5 bases). The CDR3 runs to 14 residues. Trimming removed 6 bases from V and 5 bases from J, with 13 bases in between. The germline V gene encodes CDR1 MRHNA and CDR2 SNTAGT. The CDR3 loop reads CASSLDYLTGELFF. The CDR3, as DNA: TGTGCCAGCAGCCTAGACTACCTAACCGGGGAGCTGTTTTTT.

This clone was observed once. The rearrangement uses TRBV27 and TRBJ2-2, with D possibly being TRBD2 (6 bases). V was cut by 4 bases and J by 1 base, with 13 bases left in between. The V gene's germline CDR1 is MNHEY and CDR2 SMNVEV (reference sequence). There are 16 residues in the CDR3. The CDR3, as DNA: TGTGCCAGCAGTTGGGGGGACCTTATGAACACCGGGGAGCTGTTTTTT. Protein product: CASSWGDLMNTGELFF.

This chain links TRBV6-5 with TRBJ2-7; TRBD1 aligns across 9 bases. Germline CDR1 MNHEY, CDR2 SVGAGI. Trimming took 7 bases from V and 3 from J; bases not matched to a gene: 10. CDR3 length: 15 residues. The CDR3 loop reads CASKMDRGPRYEQYF. CDR3 nucleotides: TGTGCCAGCAAGATGGACAGGGGCCCTCGCTACGAGCAGTACTTC.

The genes are TRBV3-1 (or the pseudogene TRBV3-2) and TRBJ1-5; D remains ambiguous. The CDR3 contains 13 residues. V dropped 0 bases and J dropped 7 bases, with 7 bases sitting between them. The germline V gene encodes CDR1 LGHDT and CDR2 YNNKEL (reference sequence). The CDR3 DNA is TGTGCCAGCAGCCAAGAGTGGGCCCAGCCCCAGCATTTT. The encoded protein is CASSQEWAQPQHF.

The chain has TRBV4-3 and TRBJ2-1, with TRBD1 matching over 11 bases. The CDR3 has 16 residues. The junction had 6 bases not matched to a gene; V was cut back by 0 bases and J by 8 bases. Germline values: CDR1 LGHNA, CDR2 YSLEER. The DNA of the CDR3 is TGCGCCAGCAGCCAAGACGGACAGGGGGCGCCATATGAGCAGTTCTTC. Residues: CASSQDGQGAPYEQFF.

The rearrangement joins TRBV27 to TRBJ1-2, with 9 bases identical to TRBD1. V was pared by 10 bases and J by 7 bases, with 19 bases of the junction left unmatched. In germline, CDR1 is MNHEY, CDR2 SMNVEV (reference sequence). The CDR3 spans 16 residues. CDR3 sequence: CATGWGVGTGWFGYTF. In DNA, the CDR3 is TGTGCCACCGGGTGGGGTGTGGGGACAGGGTGGTTTGGCTACACCTTC.

This chain joins TRBV7-2 and TRBJ1-2; no clear D. Germline CDR1 and CDR2: SGHTA and FQGNSA. The CDR3 sequence is 12 residues long. V lost 1 base, J lost 5 bases, and 5 bases lay in between. CDR3 amino acids: CASSLVGYGYTF. The CDR3 DNA follows: TGTGCCAGCAGCTTAGTAGGGTATGGCTACACCTTC.

This chain joins TRBV7-3 and TRBJ2-2, with D perhaps assigned TRBD1 or TRBD2 (6 bases each). Trimming stripped 2 bases from V and 6 bases from J, with 22 bases between. CDR1 and CDR2 from the germline V gene are SGHTA and FQGTGA. The CDR3 length is 18 residues. The CDR3 sequence: CASSLGGRVRRGAGELFF. The CDR3 bases are TGTGCCAGCAGCTTAGGGGGCAGGGTGCGGAGGGGCGCCGGGGAGCTGTTTTTT.

The chain is built from TRBV24-1 and TRBJ2-1, with D perhaps TRBD1 (5 bases). Germline V lookup: CDR1 KGHDR, CDR2 SFDVKD. The V end lost 9 bases, the J end lost 12 bases, and 14 bases lay between the germline ends. The CDR3 has 11 amino acids. CDR3 nucleotides: TGTGCCACCGGGGCCGCGAATAGGCAGTTCTTC. Protein product: CATGAANRQFF.

The chain employs TRBV19 and TRBJ1-2; 9 bases agree with TRBD1. Germline assignment: CDR1 LNHDA and CDR2 SQIVND (reference sequence). This CDR3 has 13 residues. J gave up 8 bases and V 7 bases, and 8 bases lay outside the gene matches. The CDR3 sequence is CASTQPGTGGYTF. The CDR3 DNA follows: TGTGCCAGTACCCAACCCGGGACAGGGGGCTACACCTTC.

The V and J genes are TRBV30 and TRBJ1-2; D might be TRBD1 (5 bases). Germline V gene lookup returns CDR1 GTSNPN and CDR2 SVGIG (reference sequence). The CDR3 is 12 residues long. Trimming took 5 bases from V and 2 from J, leaving 9 bases between them. The CDR3 DNA reads TGTGCCTGGCCGCGGGACAACTATGGCTACACCTTC. Translating it yields CAWPRDNYGYTF.

This clone is a singleton in its sample. The rearrangement joins TRBV4-2 to TRBJ2-5; 16 bases line up with TRBD2. Unmatched junction bases numbered 7, after V lost 7 bases and J lost 5 bases. Germline loops: CDR1 LGHNA, CDR2 YNFKEQ. The CDR3 spans 16 residues. CDR3 region: CASMAGLAGGPETQYF. For the CDR3, the DNA is TGTGCCAGCATGGCGGGACTAGCGGGGGGGCCTGAGACCCAGTACTTC.

The count of this clone is one. The chain combines TRBV4-1 with TRBJ2-7; 13 positions agree with TRBD2. Germline V gives CDR1 MGHRA, CDR2 YSYEKL. This CDR3 contains 19 residues. Trimming at V came to 1 base and at J to 3 bases, leaving 12 bases not matched to a gene. CDR3 protein: CASSQALLAGGPQSYEQYF. CDR3 coding DNA: TGCGCCAGCAGCCAAGCTCTACTAGCGGGAGGGCCTCAGAGCTACGAGCAGTACTTC.

V gene TRBV2 combines with J gene TRBJ2-3; 9 positions agree with TRBD2. This CDR3 contains 15 residues. Germline V gives CDR1 SNHLY, CDR2 FYNNEI. After removal of 8 bases from V and 4 bases from J, the junction contained 10 bases not matched to a gene. Here the CDR3 reads CASPAGREGPDTQYF. CDR3 in DNA: TGTGCCAGCCCGGCCGGGCGGGAGGGTCCAGATACGCAGTATTTT.

The chain links TRBV19 to TRBJ1-5, with a tentative D call TRBD1 (5 bases). The V end was cut by 0 bases, the J end by 2 bases, with 17 bases between. The CDR3 consists of 18 residues. Looked up from germline, CDR1 is LNHDA and CDR2 is SQIVND (reference sequence). CDR3 protein: CASSIEFSGDNGNQPQHF. Here the CDR3 DNA reads TGTGCCAGTAGTATAGAATTTTCGGGGGATAATGGCAATCAGCCCCAGCATTTT. The full variable domain, rest sourced from reference TRBV19 and TRBJ1-5, is DGGITQSPKYLFRKEGQNVTLSCEQNLNHDAMYWYRQDPGQGLRLIYYSQIVNDFQKGDIAEGYSVSREKKESFPLTVTSAQKNPTAFYLCASSIEFSGDNGNQPQHFGDGTRLSIL.

This clone turned up a few times. This sequence joins TRBV2 and TRBJ2-5; 12 bases agree with TRBD1. CDR3 size: 15 residues. The germline CDR1 and CDR2 sequences are SNHLY and FYNNEI. V shed 6 bases and J 0 bases; nucleotides not matched to a gene: 2. The CDR3 sequence is CASSRDRGHQETQYF. The CDR3 DNA sequence: TGTGCCAGCAGCCGGGACAGGGGGCACCAAGAGACCCAGTACTTC.

The chain combines TRBV2 with TRBJ1-4; D not certain. Germline CDR1 is SNHLY and CDR2 is FYNNEI. The CDR3 is made up of 17 amino acids. Trimming pared 4 bases from V and 3 bases from J, leaving 18 bases between. CDR3 sequence (DNA): TGTGCCAGCAGTGCGGCAGAGAGCCCCGGGGCTAATGAAAAACTGTTTTTT. This sequence encodes CASSAAESPGANEKLFF.

The J gene is TRBJ2-1, the V gene TRBV7-3; 9 nucleotides align to TRBD2. The V and J ends lost 0 bases and 4 bases, in that order; junction bases with no gene match: 4. Germline lookup yields CDR1 SGHTA and CDR2 FQGTGA. The CDR3 sequence is 16 residues long. In nucleotides, the CDR3 is TGTGCCAGCAGCTTAACTCTAGCGGGGTTATACAATGAGCAGTTCTTC. It encodes CASSLTLAGLYNEQFF.

The chain has TRBV7-2 and TRBJ2-3, with no clear D. The CDR3 extends over 13 amino acids. The germline V and J ends were trimmed by 1 base and 2 bases, with 4 bases remaining between them. The germline CDR1 and CDR2 sequences are SGHTA and FQGNSA. The CDR3, as DNA: TGTGCCAGCAGCTTAGATGCCACAGATACGCAGTATTTT. This sequence encodes CASSLDATDTQYF. The full variable domain, completed using reference TRBV7-2 and TRBJ2-3, is GAGVSQSPSNKVTEKGKDVELRCDPISGHTALYWYRQSLGQGLEFLIYFQGNSAPDKSGLPSDRFSAERTGGSVSTLTIQRTQQEDSAVYLCASSLDATDTQYFGPGTRLTVL.

CDR3 in amino acids: CASSSVQGLNYGYTF. CDR3 nucleotide sequence: TGTGCCAGCAGCTCCGTCCAGGGCTTGAACTATGGCTACACCTTC. The V call is TRBV11-2, the J call TRBJ1-2; D is possibly TRBD1 (5 bases). Looked up from germline, CDR1 is SGHAT and CDR2 is FQNNGV. Trimming took off 4 bases at V and 2 bases at J, with 14 bases between the two ends. This CDR3 contains 15 residues.

The chain carries TRBV6-5 and TRBJ2-7; 9 positions agree with TRBD1. Trimming took 5 bases from V and 6 from J; bases not matched to a gene: 8. The CDR3 has 14 residues. Per germline, CDR1 MNHEY and CDR2 SVGAGI. CDR3 residues: CASSPTTGGLEQYF. Written as DNA, the CDR3 is TGTGCCAGCAGTCCTACGACAGGGGGGCTCGAGCAGTACTTC.

The chain carries TRBV19 and TRBJ2-5; D tentatively fits TRBD1 or TRBD2 (5 bases each). This CDR3 comprises 15 residues. Germline lookup yields CDR1 LNHDA and CDR2 SQIVND (reference sequence). V lost 2 bases to trimming and J lost 3 bases, with 13 bases between them. The CDR3 sequence: CASSINRGVEETQYF. The CDR3 DNA follows: TGTGCCAGTAGTATAAATAGAGGGGTCGAAGAGACCCAGTACTTC.

This clone appeared a single time. This chain joins TRBV9 and TRBJ2-7; no reliable D call. The V and J ends lost 3 bases and 5 bases respectively, with 12 bases between them. The CDR3 consists of 13 residues. CDR1 and CDR2 from the germline V gene are SGDLS and YYNGEE. The DNA for the CDR3 is TGTGCCAGCAGCGGTGACCCGAGCGACGAGCAGTACTTC. It translates to CASSGDPSDEQYF.

This chain uses TRBV14 with TRBJ2-7; D may match TRBD1 or TRBD2 (6 bases each). This CDR3 has 17 amino acids. Trimming took 4 bases from V and 3 from J, leaving 22 bases between them. CDR1 is SGHDN and CDR2 is FVKESK in the germline V gene. CDR3: CASSRRKGGPQNYEQYF. The CDR3 DNA reads TGTGCCAGCAGCCGCAGGAAAGGGGGGCCGCAAAACTACGAGCAGTACTTC.